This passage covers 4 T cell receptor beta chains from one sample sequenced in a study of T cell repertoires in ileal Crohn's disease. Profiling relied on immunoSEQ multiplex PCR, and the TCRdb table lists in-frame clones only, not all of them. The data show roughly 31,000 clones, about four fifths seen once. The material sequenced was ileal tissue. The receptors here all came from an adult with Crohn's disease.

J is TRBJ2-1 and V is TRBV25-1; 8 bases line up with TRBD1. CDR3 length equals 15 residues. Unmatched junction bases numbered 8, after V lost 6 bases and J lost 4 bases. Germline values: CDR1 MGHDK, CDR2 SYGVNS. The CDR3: CASRRTGKLYNEQFF. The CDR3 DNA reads TGTGCCAGCAGAAGGACAGGGAAGTTATACAATGAGCAGTTCTTC.

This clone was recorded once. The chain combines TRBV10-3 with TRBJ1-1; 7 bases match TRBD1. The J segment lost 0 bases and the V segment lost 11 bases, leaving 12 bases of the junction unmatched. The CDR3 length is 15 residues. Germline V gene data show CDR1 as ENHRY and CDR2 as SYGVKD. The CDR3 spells CAADAGQTMNTEAFF. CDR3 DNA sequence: TGTGCCGCGGATGCGGGACAGACCATGAACACTGAAGCTTTCTTT.

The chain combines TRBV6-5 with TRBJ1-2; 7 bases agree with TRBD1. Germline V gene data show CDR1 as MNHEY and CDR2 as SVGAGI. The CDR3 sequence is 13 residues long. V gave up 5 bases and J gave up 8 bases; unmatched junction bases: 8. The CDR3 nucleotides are TGTGCCAGCAGTGTTCAGGGGGTTATGGGCTACACCTTC. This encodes CASSVQGVMGYTF.

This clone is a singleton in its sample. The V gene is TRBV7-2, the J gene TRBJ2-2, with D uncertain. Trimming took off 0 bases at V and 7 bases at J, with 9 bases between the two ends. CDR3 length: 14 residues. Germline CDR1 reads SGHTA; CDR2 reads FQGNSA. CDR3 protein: CASSLAKSIGELFF. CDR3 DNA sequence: TGTGCCAGCAGCTTAGCGAAAAGCATCGGGGAGCTGTTTTTT.